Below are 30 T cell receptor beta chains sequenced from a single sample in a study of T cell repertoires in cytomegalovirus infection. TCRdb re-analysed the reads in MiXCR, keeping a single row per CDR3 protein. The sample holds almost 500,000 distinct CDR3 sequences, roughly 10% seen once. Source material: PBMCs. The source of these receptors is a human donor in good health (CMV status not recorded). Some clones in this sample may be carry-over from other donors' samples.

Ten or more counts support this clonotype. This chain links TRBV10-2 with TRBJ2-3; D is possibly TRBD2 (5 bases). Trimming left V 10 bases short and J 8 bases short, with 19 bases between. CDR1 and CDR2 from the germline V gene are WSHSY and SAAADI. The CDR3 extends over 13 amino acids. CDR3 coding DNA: TGCGCCATAAACGAAGAGGGTGCAGGTACGCAGTATTTT. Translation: CAINEEGAGTQYF.

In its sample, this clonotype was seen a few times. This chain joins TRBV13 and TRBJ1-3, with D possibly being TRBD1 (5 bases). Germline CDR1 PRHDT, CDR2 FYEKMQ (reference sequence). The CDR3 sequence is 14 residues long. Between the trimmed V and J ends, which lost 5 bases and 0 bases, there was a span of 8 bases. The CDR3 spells CASSGGGSGNTIYF. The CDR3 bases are TGTGCCAGCAGCGGTGGGGGCTCTGGAAACACCATATATTTT.

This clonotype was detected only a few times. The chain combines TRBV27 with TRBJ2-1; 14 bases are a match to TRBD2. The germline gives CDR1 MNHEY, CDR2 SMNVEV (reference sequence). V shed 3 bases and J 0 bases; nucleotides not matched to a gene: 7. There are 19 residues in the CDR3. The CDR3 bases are TGTGCCAGCAGTTTTAGGGGGACTAGCGGGAGCCTCTCCTACAATGAGCAGTTCTTC. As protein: CASSFRGTSGSLSYNEQFF.

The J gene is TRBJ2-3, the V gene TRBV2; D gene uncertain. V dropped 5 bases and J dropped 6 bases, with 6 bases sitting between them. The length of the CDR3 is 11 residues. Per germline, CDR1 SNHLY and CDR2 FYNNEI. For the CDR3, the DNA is TGTGCCAGCAGTTCAGAGGATACGCAGTATTTT. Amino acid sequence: CASSSEDTQYF.

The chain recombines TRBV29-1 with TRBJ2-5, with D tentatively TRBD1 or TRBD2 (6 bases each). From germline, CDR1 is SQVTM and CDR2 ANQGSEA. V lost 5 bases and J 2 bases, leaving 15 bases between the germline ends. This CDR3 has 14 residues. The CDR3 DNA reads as TGCAGCGTTCGACGGGGGCTAAATCAAGAGACCCAGTACTTC. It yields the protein CSVRRGLNQETQYF.

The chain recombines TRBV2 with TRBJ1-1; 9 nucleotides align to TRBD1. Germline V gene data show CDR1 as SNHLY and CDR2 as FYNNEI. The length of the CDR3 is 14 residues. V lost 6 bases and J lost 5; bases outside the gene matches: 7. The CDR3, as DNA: TGTGCCAGCAGAGGGACAGGGAAAGGTACTGAAGCTTTCTTT. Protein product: CASRGTGKGTEAFF.

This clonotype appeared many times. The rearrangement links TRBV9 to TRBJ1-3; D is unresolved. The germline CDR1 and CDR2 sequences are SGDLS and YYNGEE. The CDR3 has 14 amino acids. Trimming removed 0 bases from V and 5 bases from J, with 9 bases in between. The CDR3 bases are TGTGCCAGCAGCGTAGCGGCCGAGCGAAACACCATATATTTT. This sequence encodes CASSVAAERNTIYF.

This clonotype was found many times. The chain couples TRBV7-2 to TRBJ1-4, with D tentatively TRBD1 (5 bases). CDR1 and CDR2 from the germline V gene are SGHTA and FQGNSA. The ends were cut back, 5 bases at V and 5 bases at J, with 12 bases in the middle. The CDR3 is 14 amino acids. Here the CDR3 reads CASSLGPSNEKLFF. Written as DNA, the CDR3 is TGTGCCAGCAGCCTGGGACCCTCCAATGAAAAACTGTTTTTT.

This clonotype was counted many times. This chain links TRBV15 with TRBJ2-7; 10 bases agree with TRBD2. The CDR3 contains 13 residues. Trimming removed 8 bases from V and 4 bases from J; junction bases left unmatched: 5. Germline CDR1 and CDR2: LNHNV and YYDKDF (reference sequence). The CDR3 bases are TGTGCCACCGCCCTAGCGGGGGAGTACGAGCAGTACTTC. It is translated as CATALAGEYEQYF.

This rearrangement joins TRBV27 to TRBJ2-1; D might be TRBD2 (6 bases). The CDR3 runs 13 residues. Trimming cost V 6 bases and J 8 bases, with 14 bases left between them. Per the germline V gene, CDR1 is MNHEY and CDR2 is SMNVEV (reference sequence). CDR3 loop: CASSHPSDHEQFF. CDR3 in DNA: TGTGCCAGCAGCCACCCTAGCGACCATGAGCAGTTCTTC.

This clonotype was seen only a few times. CDR3 in DNA: TGTGCCAGCAGTGGGACGGAAAGGCGGTCACCCCTCCACTTT. It codes for CASSGTERRSPLHF. This chain joins TRBV2 and TRBJ1-6; no clear D gene. The CDR3 consists of 14 residues. Trimming removed 4 bases from V and 10 bases from J, with 14 bases in between. Looked up from germline, CDR1 is SNHLY and CDR2 is FYNNEI.

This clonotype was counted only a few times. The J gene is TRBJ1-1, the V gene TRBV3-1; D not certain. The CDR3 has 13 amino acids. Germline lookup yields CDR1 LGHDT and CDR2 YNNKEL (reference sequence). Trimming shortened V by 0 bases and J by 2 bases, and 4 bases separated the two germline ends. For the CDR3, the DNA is TGTGCCAGCAGCCAAGAGGGAAACACTGAAGCTTTCTTT. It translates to CASSQEGNTEAFF.

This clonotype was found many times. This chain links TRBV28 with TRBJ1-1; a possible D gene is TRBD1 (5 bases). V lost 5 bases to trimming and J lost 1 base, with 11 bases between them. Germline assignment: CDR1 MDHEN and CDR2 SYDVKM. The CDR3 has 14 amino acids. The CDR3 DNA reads TGTGCCAGCAGTCCCATTGGGGGGAACACTGAAGCTTTCTTT. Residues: CASSPIGGNTEAFF.

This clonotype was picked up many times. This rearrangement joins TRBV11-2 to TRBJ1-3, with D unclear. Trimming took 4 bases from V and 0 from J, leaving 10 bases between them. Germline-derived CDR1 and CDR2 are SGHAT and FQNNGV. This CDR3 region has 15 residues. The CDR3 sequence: CASSSDPSSGNTIYF. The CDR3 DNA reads TGTGCCAGCAGCTCTGACCCCAGCTCTGGAAACACCATATATTTT. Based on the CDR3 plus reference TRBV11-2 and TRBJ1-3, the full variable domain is EAGVAQSPRYKIIEKRQSVAFWCNPISGHATLYWYQQILGQGPKLLIQFQNNGVVDDSQLPKDRFSAERLKGVDSTLKIQPAKLEDSAVYLCASSSDPSSGNTIYFGEGSWLTVV.

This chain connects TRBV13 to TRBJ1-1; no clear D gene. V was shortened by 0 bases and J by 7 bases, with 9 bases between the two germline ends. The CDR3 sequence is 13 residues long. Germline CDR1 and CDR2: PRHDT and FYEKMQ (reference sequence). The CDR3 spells CASSLGRSLEAFF. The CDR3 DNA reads TGTGCCAGCAGCTTAGGAAGGAGCCTTGAAGCTTTCTTT.

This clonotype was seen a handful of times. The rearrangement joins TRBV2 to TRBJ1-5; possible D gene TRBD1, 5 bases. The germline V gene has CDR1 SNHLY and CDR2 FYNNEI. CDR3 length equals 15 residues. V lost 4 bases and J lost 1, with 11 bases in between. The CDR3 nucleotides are TGTGCCAGCAGTGCCAGAGGGGAGAGCAATCAGCCCCAGCATTTT. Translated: CASSARGESNQPQHF.

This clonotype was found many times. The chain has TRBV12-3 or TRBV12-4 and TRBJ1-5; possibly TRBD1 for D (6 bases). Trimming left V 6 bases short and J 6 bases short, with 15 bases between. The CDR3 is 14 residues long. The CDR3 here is CASSNRAGTQPQHF. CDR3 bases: TGTGCCAGCAGCAACAGGGCAGGAACTCAGCCCCAGCATTTT.

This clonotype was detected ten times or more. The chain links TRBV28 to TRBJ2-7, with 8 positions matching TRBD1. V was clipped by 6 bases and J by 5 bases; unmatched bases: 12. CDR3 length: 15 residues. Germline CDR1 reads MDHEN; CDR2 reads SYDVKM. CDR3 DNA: TGTGCCAGCAGCCTGGCAGGACAGGGTAAAGACGAGCAGTACTTC. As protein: CASSLAGQGKDEQYF.

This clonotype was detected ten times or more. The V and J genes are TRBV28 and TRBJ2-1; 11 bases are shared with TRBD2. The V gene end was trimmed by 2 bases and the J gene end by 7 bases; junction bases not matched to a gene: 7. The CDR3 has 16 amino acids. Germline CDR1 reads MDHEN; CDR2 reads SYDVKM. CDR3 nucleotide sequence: TGTGCCAGCAGTTTAACTTTAGCGGGAGGGGCGAATGAGCAGTTCTTC. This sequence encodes CASSLTLAGGANEQFF. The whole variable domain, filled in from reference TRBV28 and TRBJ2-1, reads DVKVTQSSRYLVKRTGEKVFLECVQDMDHENMFWYRQDPGLGLRLIYFSYDVKMKEKGDIPEGYSVSREKKERFSLILESASTNQTSMYLCASSLTLAGGANEQFFGPGTRLTVL.

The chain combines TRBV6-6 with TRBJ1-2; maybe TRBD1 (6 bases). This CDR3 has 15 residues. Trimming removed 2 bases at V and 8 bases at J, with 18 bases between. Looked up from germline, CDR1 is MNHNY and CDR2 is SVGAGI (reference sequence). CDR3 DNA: TGTGCCAGCAGTTACGAATTCCCAGGGGTTGTGGGCTACACCTTC. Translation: CASSYEFPGVVGYTF.

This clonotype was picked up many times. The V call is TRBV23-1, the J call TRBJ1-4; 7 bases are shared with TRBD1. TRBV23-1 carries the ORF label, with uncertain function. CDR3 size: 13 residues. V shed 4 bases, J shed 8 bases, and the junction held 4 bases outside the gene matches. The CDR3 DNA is TGCGCCAGCAGTCTAACAGGGGACGAAAAACTGTTTTTT. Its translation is CASSLTGDEKLFF.

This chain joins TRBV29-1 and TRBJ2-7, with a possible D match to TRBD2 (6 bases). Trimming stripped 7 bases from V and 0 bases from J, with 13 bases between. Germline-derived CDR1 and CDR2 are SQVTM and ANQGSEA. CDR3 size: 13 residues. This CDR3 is CSAGAVISYEQYF. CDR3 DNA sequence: TGCAGCGCGGGAGCCGTTATCTCCTACGAGCAGTACTTC.

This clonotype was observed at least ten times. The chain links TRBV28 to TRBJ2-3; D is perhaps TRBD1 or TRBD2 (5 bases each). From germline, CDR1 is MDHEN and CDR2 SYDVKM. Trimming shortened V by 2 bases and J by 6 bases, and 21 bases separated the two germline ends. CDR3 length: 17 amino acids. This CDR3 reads CASSLGPGTRRMDTQYF. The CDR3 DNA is TGTGCCAGCAGTTTAGGCCCCGGGACGAGAAGAATGGATACGCAGTATTTT.

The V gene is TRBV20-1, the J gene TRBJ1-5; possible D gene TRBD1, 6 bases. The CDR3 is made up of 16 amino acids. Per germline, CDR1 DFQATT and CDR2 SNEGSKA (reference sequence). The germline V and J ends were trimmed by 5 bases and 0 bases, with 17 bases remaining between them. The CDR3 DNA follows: TGCAGTGCTTCCACAGTGGGACACCATAGCAATCAGCCCCAGCATTTT. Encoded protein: CSASTVGHHSNQPQHF.

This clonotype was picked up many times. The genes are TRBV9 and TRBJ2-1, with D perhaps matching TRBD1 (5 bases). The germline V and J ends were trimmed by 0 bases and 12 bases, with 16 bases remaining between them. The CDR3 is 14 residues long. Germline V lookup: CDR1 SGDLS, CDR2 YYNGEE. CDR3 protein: CASSVVSSRRGQFF. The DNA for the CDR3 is TGTGCCAGCAGCGTAGTTTCATCGCGTAGGGGGCAGTTCTTC.

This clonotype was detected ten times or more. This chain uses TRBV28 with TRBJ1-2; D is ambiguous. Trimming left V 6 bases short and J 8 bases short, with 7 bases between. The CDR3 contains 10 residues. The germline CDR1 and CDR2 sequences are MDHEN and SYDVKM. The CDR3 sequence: CASSQEGYTF. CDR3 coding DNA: TGTGCCAGCAGCCAAGAGGGCTACACCTTC.

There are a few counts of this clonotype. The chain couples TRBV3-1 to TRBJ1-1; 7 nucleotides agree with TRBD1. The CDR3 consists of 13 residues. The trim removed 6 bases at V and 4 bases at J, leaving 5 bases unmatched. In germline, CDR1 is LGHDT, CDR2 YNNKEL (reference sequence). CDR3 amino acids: CASSDRVGTEAFF. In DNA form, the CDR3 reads TGTGCCAGCAGTGACAGGGTCGGCACTGAAGCTTTCTTT.

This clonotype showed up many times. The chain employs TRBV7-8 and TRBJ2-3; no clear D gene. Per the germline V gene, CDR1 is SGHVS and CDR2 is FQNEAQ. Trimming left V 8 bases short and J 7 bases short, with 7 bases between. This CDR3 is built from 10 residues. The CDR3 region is CASGVNTQYF. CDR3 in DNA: TGTGCCAGCGGCGTAAATACGCAGTATTTT. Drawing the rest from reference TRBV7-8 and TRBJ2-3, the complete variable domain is GAGVSQSPRYKVAKRGQDVALRCDPISGHVSLFWYQQALGQGPEFLTYFQNEAQLDKSGLPSDRFFAERPEGSVSTLKIQRTQQEDSAVYLCASGVNTQYFGPGTRLTVL.

CDR3 sequence reads: CASSPPWDREETQYF. CDR3 sequence (DNA): TGTGCCAGCTCACCACCGTGGGACAGAGAAGAGACCCAGTACTTC. The gene calls are TRBV18 and TRBJ2-5; 7 bases are a match to TRBD1. With 0 bases clipped from V and 3 bases from J, the junction kept 4 bases outside the gene matches. This CDR3 is built from 15 residues. Looked up from germline, CDR1 is KGHSH and CDR2 is LQKENI.

CDR3 amino acids: CASSLGQGGGYGYTF. The CDR3 DNA sequence: TGCGCCAGCAGCTTGGGGCAGGGCGGCGGCTATGGCTACACCTTC. The rearrangement joins TRBV5-1 to TRBJ1-2; possibly TRBD1 for D (5 bases). Germline V lookup: CDR1 SGHRS, CDR2 YFSETQ. Trimming stripped 0 bases from V and 4 bases from J, with 13 bases between. The CDR3 runs 15 residues.